The 5 T cell receptor beta chains below were found in one sample sequenced in a study of Ad26.COV2.S vaccination and SARS-CoV-2 variants. Treatment defined: 19 received Ad26.COV2.S at low or high dose, single or two shots; roughly five received placebo; per-sample allocation not given. It was on day 63 after the first vaccine or placebo injection that samples were taken. TCRdb's copy holds only in-frame clones and misses some; the assay was immunoSEQ multiplex PCR. The profile shows about 410,000 clones, around 92% of them singletons. Here the sequenced sample was peripheral blood, taken in a trial of Ad26.COV2.S vaccine versus placebo. These receptors were taken from a person between 18 and 65 years old who received the Ad26.COV2.S COVID-19 vaccine or a placebo.

This clone was seen a few times. The rearrangement uses TRBV2 and TRBJ2-7; 7 bases agree with TRBD2. Germline CDR1 and CDR2: SNHLY and FYNNEI. The CDR3 spans 15 residues. V lost 6 bases to trimming and J lost 2 bases; unmatched junction nucleotides: 10. Here the CDR3 reads CASRERLAAPYEQYF. The CDR3, as DNA: TGTGCCAGCAGAGAGCGGCTAGCGGCTCCCTACGAGCAGTACTTC.

The V gene is TRBV6-2 or TRBV6-3, the J gene TRBJ2-7; 7 bases line up with TRBD1. The V segment lost 2 bases and the J segment 3 bases; nucleotides outside the gene matches: 13. Germline V lookup: CDR1 MNHEY, CDR2 SVGEGT. This CDR3 has 17 amino acids. CDR3: CASSYDPRQGVFYEQYF. The CDR3 DNA follows: TGTGCCAGCAGTTACGACCCCCGGCAGGGGGTATTCTACGAGCAGTACTTC.

The CDR3 protein is CASSLEGTGELFF. In DNA, the CDR3 is TGTGCCAGCAGCTTAGAGGGTACCGGGGAGCTGTTTTTT. The chain joins TRBV7-9 to TRBJ2-2, with unresolved D. V lost 1 base and J 5 bases, leaving 5 bases between the germline ends. Germline V gene data show CDR1 as SEHNR and CDR2 as FQNEAQ (reference sequence). The CDR3 loop spans 13 amino acids.

The rearrangement joins TRBV27 to TRBJ2-1; no clear D gene. Germline V lookup: CDR1 MNHEY, CDR2 SMNVEV (reference sequence). There are 13 residues in the CDR3. The V and J ends lost 6 bases and 9 bases respectively, with 15 bases between them. Here the CDR3 DNA reads TGTGCCAGCAGCCTATACCCTTCGGGTGAGCAGTTCTTC. It codes for CASSLYPSGEQFF.

V and J are TRBV5-4 and TRBJ1-2; no clear D. Germline CDR1 and CDR2: SGHNT and YYREEE (reference sequence). The V and J ends lost 2 bases and 0 bases respectively, with 8 bases between them. The CDR3 is 14 residues long. CDR3 bases: TGTGCCAGCAGCTTCGACAAGTCTAACTATGGCTACACCTTC. Encoded protein: CASSFDKSNYGYTF.